One sample yielded the 20 T cell receptor beta chains listed below, sequenced in a study of blood T cell repertoires in COVID-19. Produced via immunoSEQ multiplex PCR; TCRdb's table is partial and in-frame only. The sample comprises fewer than 90,000 clones, roughly 80% of which are singletons, and approximately 6% rests with the top ten. Sample: peripheral blood. These receptors came from a man aged 70-80 years with COVID-19, enrolled during active disease.

The chain employs TRBV7-6 and TRBJ2-7, with 11 bases matching TRBD2. With 4 bases clipped from V and 5 bases from J, the junction kept 7 bases outside the gene matches. This CDR3 comprises 15 residues. Looked up from germline, CDR1 is SGHVS and CDR2 is FNYEAQ. The CDR3 sequence: CASSSLAGGDDEQYF. The CDR3 nucleotides are TGTGCCAGCAGCTCGCTAGCGGGAGGAGACGACGAGCAGTACTTC. The complete variable domain, with remaining parts taken from reference TRBV7-6 and TRBJ2-7, reads GAGVSQSPRYKVTKRGQDVALRCDPISGHVSLYWYRQALGQGPEFLTYFNYEAQQDKSGLPNDRFSAERPEGSISTLTIQRTEQRDSAMYRCASSSLAGGDDEQYFGPGTRLTVT.

The chain has TRBV4-2 and TRBJ2-7, with 10 bases lining up with TRBD2. Germline V lookup: CDR1 LGHNA, CDR2 YNFKEQ. The CDR3 runs 18 residues. Trimming cost V 0 bases and J 3 bases; bases outside gene matches: 11. The CDR3 here is CASSQDSPTSGTNYEQYF. In nucleotides, the CDR3 is TGTGCCAGCAGCCAAGATTCTCCAACTAGCGGGACCAACTACGAGCAGTACTTC.

The chain uses TRBV11-2 and TRBJ1-3; perhaps TRBD1 as D (6 bases). Trimming removed 0 bases at V and 0 bases at J, with 12 bases between. This CDR3 spans 17 amino acids. The germline gives CDR1 SGHAT, CDR2 FQNNGV. The CDR3 nucleotides are TGTGCCAGCAGCTTAGAGGCGCAGGGGAACTCTGGAAACACCATATATTTT. Translating it yields CASSLEAQGNSGNTIYF.

The rearrangement links TRBV5-5 to TRBJ1-2, with D maybe TRBD1 (5 bases). The CDR3 runs 13 residues. The ends were cut back, 4 bases at V and 7 bases at J, with 14 bases in the middle. The germline CDR1 and CDR2 sequences are SGHKS and YYEKEE (reference sequence). The CDR3: CASSEGGESGYTF. CDR3 in DNA: TGTGCCAGCAGCGAGGGAGGGGAATCTGGCTACACCTTC.

This clone was observed once. The rearrangement joins TRBV30 to TRBJ1-3, with unresolved D. CDR3 size: 12 residues. Trimming shortened V by 2 bases and J by 3 bases, and 5 bases separated the two germline ends. CDR1 GTSNPN and CDR2 SVGIG come from the germline V gene (reference sequence). CDR3 residues: CAWSLSGNTIYF. The CDR3 region has the DNA TGTGCCTGGAGTCTAAGTGGAAACACCATATATTTT.

This chain uses TRBV5-4 with TRBJ2-4; D may be TRBD2 (6 bases). V lost 3 bases, J lost 1 base, and 11 bases lay in between. CDR3 length equals 15 residues. Germline assignment: CDR1 SGHNT and CDR2 YYREEE (reference sequence). Written as DNA, the CDR3 is TGTGCCAGCAGCTCCGCGGAGGGTGCCAAAAACATTCAGTACTTC. As protein: CASSSAEGAKNIQYF.

To note about this clone: At one of its ends the junction is not consistent with the germline gene, which may arise from a read error. V usage is TRBV13 and J usage is TRBJ2-7; 13 nucleotides agree with TRBD2. The germline V gene encodes CDR1 PRHDT and CDR2 FYEKMQ (reference sequence). The CDR3 consists of 19 residues. DNA of the CDR3: TGTGCCAGCAGCTCGTCCCCGGCTGGACTAGCGGGAGTCTCCAACGAGCAGTACTTC. Translating gives CASSSSPAGLAGVSNEQYF.

The chain joins TRBV2 to TRBJ1-1; D possibly corresponds to TRBD1 (5 bases). V dropped 4 bases and J dropped 4 bases, with 19 bases sitting between them. This CDR3 contains 16 residues. Germline V gene sequence: CDR1 SNHLY, CDR2 FYNNEI. The chain's CDR3 is CASSATGAGRSTEAFF. CDR3 in DNA: TGTGCCAGCAGTGCCACCGGGGCAGGGAGGAGCACTGAAGCTTTCTTT.

The genes are TRBV7-2 and TRBJ2-3; TRBD2 agrees at 9 bases. The trim removed 3 bases at V and 5 bases at J, leaving 6 bases unmatched. The CDR3 loop spans 15 amino acids. Germline-derived CDR1 and CDR2 are SGHTA and FQGNSA. The CDR3 sequence is CASSFSVLAGDTQYF. The CDR3 coding sequence is TGTGCCAGCAGCTTTTCGGTACTAGCGGGAGATACGCAGTATTTT.

The rearrangement links TRBV14 to TRBJ2-7, with D perhaps matching TRBD2 (5 bases). Germline V gene data show CDR1 as SGHDN and CDR2 as FVKESK. The CDR3 consists of 11 residues. Between the trimmed V and J ends, which lost 4 bases and 8 bases, there was a span of 9 bases. The CDR3 nucleotides read TGTGCCAGCAGCCCCGGGGTCAAGCAGTACTTC. The encoded protein is CASSPGVKQYF.

The CDR3 DNA reads TGTGCCAGCAGCTTAAATAGGAGAGGGATCAACTATGGCTACACCTTC. Its protein product is CASSLNRRGINYGYTF. This rearrangement joins TRBV7-9 to TRBJ1-2; D is uncertain. This CDR3 comprises 16 residues. V dropped 2 bases and J dropped 2 bases, with 15 bases sitting between them. Per germline, CDR1 SEHNR and CDR2 FQNEAQ (reference sequence).

In its sample, this clone was seen a few times. The chain joins TRBV4-1 to TRBJ2-1; the D gene is possibly TRBD2 (5 bases). The CDR3 has 15 amino acids. V lost 0 bases and J 9 bases, leaving 15 bases between the germline ends. Germline CDR1 reads MGHRA; CDR2 reads YSYEKL. CDR3 sequence reads: CASSQDSGVGVEQFF. Written as DNA, the CDR3 is TGCGCCAGCAGCCAAGATTCTGGGGTGGGAGTTGAGCAGTTCTTC.

This chain connects TRBV6-6 to TRBJ2-7; D possibly corresponds to TRBD2 (5 bases). Germline lookup yields CDR1 MNHNY and CDR2 SVGAGI (reference sequence). There are 12 residues in the CDR3. V shed 8 bases and J shed 4 bases, with 12 bases lying between them. The CDR3 spells CASSGRLYEQYF. CDR3 nucleotides: TGTGCCAGCTCCGGCAGACTATACGAGCAGTACTTC.

V is TRBV6-2 or TRBV6-3 and J is TRBJ2-5, with 8 bases fitting TRBD1. The germline gives CDR1 MNHEY, CDR2 SVGEGT. Trimming at V came to 6 bases and at J to 3 bases, leaving 15 bases not matched to a gene. The CDR3 runs to 17 residues. The CDR3 coding sequence is TGTGCCAGCAGCCCTTTTACTTTTAAGACAGGGGAAGAGACCCAGTACTTC. Protein sequence: CASSPFTFKTGEETQYF.

The chain uses TRBV6-5 and TRBJ2-1; 9 bases match TRBD2. Germline V gene lookup returns CDR1 MNHEY and CDR2 SVGAGI. The CDR3 has 15 residues. Trimming took 6 bases from V and 3 from J; bases not matched to a gene: 6. In nucleotides, the CDR3 is TGTGCCAGCAGCCGACTAGCGGCTTACTACAATGAGCAGTTCTTC. Translating it yields CASSRLAAYYNEQFF.

The chain uses TRBV6-5 and TRBJ2-4, with 7 bases identical to TRBD1. CDR1 and CDR2 from the germline V gene are MNHEY and SVGAGI. The ends lost 6 bases at V and 0 bases at J; junction bases unmatched: 5. This CDR3 comprises 15 residues. CDR3 sequence (DNA): TGTGCCAGCAGCCTGACAGGGATAGCCAAAAACATTCAGTACTTC. Translation: CASSLTGIAKNIQYF.

On this clone: The same CDR3 arises from other DNA sequences in this sample as well. This chain uses TRBV21-1 with TRBJ2-7; TRBD2 is the table's D call, not checked against the DNA. TRBV21-1 is marked as a pseudogene. This CDR3 is built from 16 residues. CDR3 coding DNA: TGTGCCAGCAGCACTTGGAGGGGTGGGGACTCCTACGAGCAGTACTTC. This encodes CASSTWRGGDSYEQYF.

The rearrangement links TRBV7-2 to TRBJ2-3; perhaps TRBD2 as D (6 bases). The CDR3 length is 14 residues. Germline lookup yields CDR1 SGHTA and CDR2 FQGNSA. Trimming stripped 2 bases from V and 4 bases from J, with 10 bases between. CDR3 bases: TGTGCCAGCAGCTTAAGACTAGTCGCAGATACGCAGTATTTT. This sequence encodes CASSLRLVADTQYF.

The chain employs TRBV30 and TRBJ1-4; TRBD1 agrees at 7 bases. The CDR3 has 15 residues. Germline lookup yields CDR1 GTSNPN and CDR2 SVGIG (reference sequence). J gave up 8 bases and V 3 bases, and 12 bases lay outside the gene matches. The CDR3 spells CAWRRRTGGYEKLFF. The CDR3 region has the DNA TGTGCCTGGAGACGTCGGACAGGCGGGTACGAAAAACTGTTTTTT.

This clone was detected ten times or more. The chain carries TRBV20-1 and TRBJ1-5, with D possibly TRBD1 on 5 matching bases. In germline, CDR1 is DFQATT, CDR2 SNEGSKA (reference sequence). The CDR3 contains 13 residues. Trimming took off 3 bases at V and 6 bases at J, with 12 bases between the two ends. The CDR3 bases are TGCAGTGCTAGTCCCGGACAACGTCAGCCCCAGCATTTT. This gives the protein CSASPGQRQPQHF.